The 18 T cell receptor beta chains presented below share a single source sample, sequenced in a study of vaccination and CD4 T cells after COVID-19. No cognate antigen is known for these TCRs. The treatment was: approximately 9-day PBMC culture with coronavirus spike peptide pools or control peptides (ViraFEST assay). The Oncomine TCR Beta short-read assay was what sequenced the DNA obtained from cultured CD4+ T cells. TCRdb reanalysed the PCR reads using MiXCR and keeps one entry per CDR3 protein. Among 15,000 or so distinct CDR3 sequences listed, roughly 45% were seen once. Input material: CD4+ T cells from blood, cultured in vitro. The receptors were sampled from a human donor who had recovered from COVID-19.

V and J are TRBV6-1 and TRBJ1-2; 7 nucleotides agree with TRBD1. After removal of 5 bases from V and 8 bases from J, the junction contained 11 bases not matched to a gene. This CDR3 has 14 residues. Germline CDR1 and CDR2: MNHNS and SASEGT. DNA of the CDR3: TGTGCCAGCAGTATCCACCGGACAGGCGCCGGCTACACCTTC. It is translated as CASSIHRTGAGYTF.

This clonotype ranks as medium-sized. The rearrangement joins TRBV6-1 to TRBJ1-5, with D uncertain. Trimming took off 0 bases at V and 3 bases at J, with 0 bases between the two ends. The CDR3 sequence is 12 residues long. CDR1 MNHNS and CDR2 SASEGT come from the germline V gene. In DNA, the CDR3 is TGTGCCAGCAGTGAAGCCAATCAGCCCCAGCATTTT. Amino acids: CASSEANQPQHF.

This clonotype was observed a few times. The chain recombines TRBV19 with TRBJ1-5; D perhaps matches TRBD1 (6 bases). This CDR3 has 14 amino acids. The ends were cut back, 1 base at V and 6 bases at J, with 10 bases in the middle. CDR1 is LNHDA, CDR2 SQIVND, per germline (reference sequence). The CDR3 bases are TGTGCCAGTAGTATAGTACAGGGTTTTCAGCCCCAGCATTTT. Its translation is CASSIVQGFQPQHF.

This clonotype was counted once. This chain connects TRBV20-1 to TRBJ1-1; 9 bases map to TRBD1. After removal of 2 bases from V and 0 bases from J, the junction contained 4 bases not matched to a gene. Germline CDR1 DFQATT, CDR2 SNEGSKA (reference sequence). The CDR3 sequence is 15 residues long. The CDR3 loop is CSARRGQGLNTEAFF. In DNA, the CDR3 is TGCAGTGCTAGAAGGGGACAGGGTTTGAACACTGAAGCTTTCTTT.

There are a few counts of this clonotype. The rearrangement links TRBV2 to TRBJ2-1, with D perhaps being TRBD1 or TRBD2 (6 bases each). The CDR3 has 17 residues. The V and J ends lost 4 bases and 2 bases respectively, with 18 bases between them. Germline values: CDR1 SNHLY, CDR2 FYNNEI. The CDR3 DNA is TGTGCCAGCAGTGTGGAGGGACAACGGGCCGCCTACAATGAGCAGTTCTTC. Residues: CASSVEGQRAAYNEQFF.

J is TRBJ2-6 and V is TRBV15; D might be TRBD1 (5 bases). Germline-derived CDR1 and CDR2 are LNHNV and YYDKDF (reference sequence). V was trimmed by 7 bases and J by 0 bases, leaving 13 bases between them. The CDR3 spans 16 residues. The CDR3 nucleotides read TGTGCCACCACCCAGACAGTGCGCTCTGGGGCCAACGTCCTGACTTTC. Protein product: CATTQTVRSGANVLTF. Complete variable domain (other parts from reference TRBV15 and TRBJ2-6): DAMVIQNPRYQVTQFGKPVTLSCSQTLNHNVMYWYQQKSSQAPKLLFHYYDKDFNNEADTPDNFQSRRPNTSFCFLDIRSPGLGDTAMYLCATTQTVRSGANVLTFGAGSRLTVL.

This clonotype has only a few counts. The chain uses TRBV5-4 and TRBJ1-1, with a tentative D call TRBD1 (6 bases). The CDR3 consists of 14 residues. With 2 bases removed from V and 0 bases from J, the gap between germline ends came to 8 bases. The V gene's germline CDR1 is SGHNT and CDR2 YYREEE (reference sequence). CDR3 in DNA: TGTGCCAGCAGCTTTGGACAGCTGAACACTGAAGCTTTCTTT. Residues: CASSFGQLNTEAFF.

This clonotype came up a few times. This chain uses TRBV15 with TRBJ2-3; tentative D call: TRBD2 (6 bases). V lost 2 bases, J lost 1 base, and 16 bases lay in between. The CDR3 is 17 residues long. CDR1 and CDR2 (germline): LNHNV, YYDKDF (reference sequence). Here the CDR3 DNA reads TGTGCCACCAGCAGAAAAATTAGCGGAGGTGGCACAGATACGCAGTATTTT. This encodes CATSRKISGGGTDTQYF.

In its sample, this clonotype was seen a few times. The chain joins TRBV7-9 to TRBJ1-4; 9 bases are shared with TRBD1. V was pared by 5 bases and J by 7 bases, with 2 bases of the junction left unmatched. Germline V lookup: CDR1 SEHNR, CDR2 FQNEAQ (reference sequence). The CDR3 runs 13 residues. For the CDR3, the DNA is TGTGCCAGCAGCATGACAGGGGGTGAAAAACTGTTTTTT. Translated: CASSMTGGEKLFF.

The chain carries TRBV20-1 and TRBJ2-5; no clear D gene. CDR3 length equals 11 residues. Trimming left V 0 bases short and J 5 bases short, with 4 bases between. Germline V gene sequence: CDR1 DFQATT, CDR2 SNEGSKA (reference sequence). In DNA form, the CDR3 reads TGCAGTGCTAGAGATTACGAGACCCAGTACTTC. This gives the protein CSARDYETQYF.

V usage is TRBV6-1 and J usage is TRBJ1-2, with TRBD1 matching over 9 bases. The CDR3 is 17 residues long. Germline assignment: CDR1 MNHNS and CDR2 SASEGT. Trimming removed 5 bases from V and 0 bases from J; junction bases left unmatched: 10. The CDR3 region is CASSKPPGQGSNYGYTF. The CDR3 region has the DNA TGTGCCAGCAGTAAACCTCCGGGACAGGGCTCTAACTATGGCTACACCTTC.

The chain couples TRBV4-2 to TRBJ1-1; D may be TRBD1 (5 bases). The CDR3 is 14 amino acids. The V and J ends lost 2 bases and 1 base respectively, with 8 bases between them. Looked up from germline, CDR1 is LGHNA and CDR2 is YNFKEQ. The CDR3 sequence is CASSQPQGNTEAFF. CDR3 sequence (DNA): TGTGCCAGCAGCCAACCCCAGGGGAACACTGAAGCTTTCTTT.

This clonotype occurred a few times. The chain carries TRBV2 and TRBJ1-5; possibly TRBD1 for D (5 bases). The germline V and J ends were trimmed by 1 base and 5 bases, with 21 bases remaining between them. This CDR3 has 18 residues. Germline V gene data show CDR1 as SNHLY and CDR2 as FYNNEI. The CDR3 spells CASSEGQGPLRLHQPQHF. The CDR3 region has the DNA TGTGCCAGCAGTGAAGGGCAGGGCCCTCTCAGGTTGCATCAGCCCCAGCATTTT.

The gene calls are TRBV24-1 and TRBJ2-1; D remains ambiguous. The ends were cut back, 3 bases at V and 8 bases at J, with 10 bases in the middle. Germline values: CDR1 KGHDR, CDR2 SFDVKD. The CDR3 is 13 amino acids. The CDR3 region is CATSDLPSHEQFF. The CDR3 DNA follows: TGTGCCACCAGTGATCTCCCGAGCCATGAGCAGTTCTTC.

The chain has TRBV24-1 and TRBJ2-3; 11 bases match TRBD2. V gave up 5 bases and J gave up 4 bases; unmatched junction bases: 7. Germline values: CDR1 KGHDR, CDR2 SFDVKD. This CDR3 region has 16 residues. The CDR3 spells CATSVGSGRAPDTQYF. The CDR3 nucleotides read TGTGCCACCAGTGTAGGTAGCGGGAGGGCCCCAGATACGCAGTATTTT.

This clonotype was seen a few times. The V call is TRBV7-2, the J call TRBJ1-1, with D uncertain. Trimming removed 1 base from V and 4 bases from J, with 13 bases in between. This CDR3 spans 15 amino acids. Per germline, CDR1 SGHTA and CDR2 FQGNSA. The CDR3 here is CASSLESFPRTEAFF. The CDR3 DNA follows: TGTGCCAGCAGCTTAGAGAGCTTCCCGCGCACTGAAGCTTTCTTT.

The gene calls are TRBV5-1 and TRBJ1-6; 9 bases align to TRBD1. CDR1 SGHRS and CDR2 YFSETQ come from the germline V gene. Unmatched junction bases numbered 5, after V lost 0 bases and J lost 10 bases. This CDR3 contains 15 residues. CDR3 sequence: CASSLGQGDRSPLHF. The CDR3, as DNA: TGCGCCAGCAGCTTGGGACAGGGGGATAGGTCACCCCTCCACTTT.

Only a few counts were recorded for this clonotype. V and J are TRBV7-3 and TRBJ2-3; unclear D gene. The CDR3 totals 12 residues. Germline loops: CDR1 SGHTA, CDR2 FQGTGA. The V end was cut by 0 bases, the J end by 5 bases, with 3 bases between. The CDR3 DNA is TGTGCCAGCAGCTTAACGGGAGATACGCAGTATTTT. Protein product: CASSLTGDTQYF.